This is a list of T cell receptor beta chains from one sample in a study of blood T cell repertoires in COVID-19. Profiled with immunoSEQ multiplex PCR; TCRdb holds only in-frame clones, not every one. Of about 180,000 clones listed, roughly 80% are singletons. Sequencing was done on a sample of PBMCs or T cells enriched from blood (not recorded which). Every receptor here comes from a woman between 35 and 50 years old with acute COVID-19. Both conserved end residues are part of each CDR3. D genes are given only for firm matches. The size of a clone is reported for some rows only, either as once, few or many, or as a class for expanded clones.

TGTGCCAGCAGCCAAGACTTGAGTTCACCCCTCCACTTT | CASSQDLSSPLHF | TRBJ1-6 | . | TRBV14 | once
TGTGCCAGCTCACCACCGGTATGTTCAGGGGGCGGTTTGGCTGGCTACACCTTC | CASSPPVCSGGGLAGYTF | TRBJ1-2 | TRBD1 | TRBV18 | .
TGTGCCAGCAGCGTAGCCCCCAGGACAGAAGAGACCCAGTACTTC | CASSVAPRTEETQYF | TRBJ2-5 | . | TRBV9 | .
TGTGCCAGCAGTCCCGGGAGGGGGAACACTGAAGCTTTCTTT | CASSPGRGNTEAFF | TRBJ1-1 | . | TRBV6-5 | .
TGTGCCACCAGTGACGCCAGCGGGAGAACGCCAGATACGCAGTATTTT | CATSDASGRTPDTQYF | TRBJ2-3 | TRBD2 | TRBV24-1 | few
TGCGCCAGCAGCTTGGATCCGGGAAACCTGGCGATCTACGAGCAGTACTTC | CASSLDPGNLAIYEQYF | TRBJ2-7 | . | TRBV5-1 | .
TGTGCCAGCACCAGAACGCGACTAGCGGTCTACAATGAGCAGTTCTTC | CASTRTRLAVYNEQFF | TRBJ2-1 | TRBD2 | TRBV7-8 | .
TGTGCCAGCAGCTTGCCGGGACAGGGGCATAACTATGGCTACACCTTC | CASSLPGQGHNYGYTF | TRBJ1-2 | TRBD1 | TRBV5-4 | .
TGTGCCAGCAGCCCCACCCTGGGAGCCGGGGAGCTGTTTTTT | CASSPTLGAGELFF | TRBJ2-2 | . | TRBV3-1/TRBV3-2 | .
TGTGCCAGTAGTATTCAGGGGATGGGCAATGAGCAGTTCTTC | CASSIQGMGNEQFF | TRBJ2-1 | . | TRBV19 | .
TGTGCCAGCAGCCTTTTACCGGGACAGGGAGTAGATGGCTACACCTTC | CASSLLPGQGVDGYTF | TRBJ1-2 | TRBD1 | TRBV5-6 | .
TGTGCCAGCAGCTTCGGAGGGAGTTGGGGGGATACGCAGTATTTT | CASSFGGSWGDTQYF | TRBJ2-3 | . | TRBV13 | .
TGTGCCACCAGCAGAGGAGGCAGACCCTCCAGAGATGGCTACACCTTC | CATSRGGRPSRDGYTF | TRBJ1-2 | . | TRBV15 | .
TGTGCCAGCAGCTTAGTTGGGACAAAGAGCGCTGAAGCTTTCTTT | CASSLVGTKSAEAFF | TRBJ1-1 | . | TRBV7-9 | .
TGTGCCAGCAGACGTAATCCCCCCGGACTAGCGGGCGCGAACACCGGGGAGCTGTTTTTT | CASRRNPPGLAGANTGELFF | TRBJ2-2 | TRBD2 | TRBV28 | .
TGCGCCAGCAGCCAAGGGGGGACAGGGAACGATCTCTCTAGCAATCAGCCCCAGCATTTT | CASSQGGTGNDLSSNQPQHF | TRBJ1-5 | TRBD1 | TRBV4-1 | .
TGTGCCAGCAGCCCCGGGACTAGCGGGAGGGGGATAGACAATGAGCAGTTCTTC | CASSPGTSGRGIDNEQFF | TRBJ2-1 | TRBD2 | TRBV3-1/TRBV3-2 | .